Shown below are 27 T cell receptor beta chains from a single sample sequenced in a study of tumor-infiltrating lymphocytes in primary liver carcinoma. Total RNA amounting to roughly 450 ng was the source from which TCR beta cDNA was made with a constant-region primer. The TCR beta library was amplified through three nested multiplex PCR rounds in a modified ARM-PCR procedure. Researchers ran the first two PCR rounds for ten to eleven cycles each with TRBV1-TRBV30 forward primers and a C-beta reverse primer. TCRdb ran MiXCR on the multiplex PCR reads and lists one entry per CDR3 protein. The sample lists approximately 310,000 distinct CDR3 sequences; over 55% were seen once. The blood RNA (from unsorted whole blood) was obtained, and germline DNA was also extracted. Sequencing used peripheral blood. All receptors come from a man aged 40-49 years with primary liver carcinoma and hepatitis B virus infection.

Regarding this clonotype: Just one base apart from a much larger clone, this may be a read error. The chain uses TRBV5-5 and TRBJ2-7; no clear D gene. This CDR3 region has 11 residues. Germline lookup yields CDR1 SGHKS and CDR2 YYEKEE (reference sequence). Trimming took 4 bases from V and 9 from J, leaving 11 bases between them. This chain's CDR3 is CASSPRNGQYF. In DNA, the CDR3 is TGTGCCAGCAGCCCCCGGAACGGGCAGTACTTC.

This clonotype was recorded at least ten times. V and J are TRBV29-1 and TRBJ1-1; D is unclear. Germline V lookup: CDR1 SQVTM, CDR2 ANQGSEA. This CDR3 region has 11 residues. The germline V and J ends were trimmed by 4 bases and 0 bases, with 3 bases remaining between them. DNA of the CDR3: TGCAGCGTTGGAGTGAACACTGAAGCTTTCTTT. It yields the protein CSVGVNTEAFF.

The chain links TRBV6-5 to TRBJ2-7; D uncertain. CDR1 is MNHEY, CDR2 SVGAGI, per germline. Trimming removed 8 bases at V and 2 bases at J, with 16 bases between. This CDR3 region has 14 residues. The CDR3 bases are TGTGCCAGCGGTGACTCTCGGAGTACCTACGAGCAGTACTTC. As protein: CASGDSRSTYEQYF.

This clonotype was observed once. A single base separates this from a much larger clone, so it may be a read error. The CDR3 DNA sequence: TGCAGCGTTGGTAGCGGGAGGGGAGGTCGAAACACTCAGTACTTC. Encoded protein: CSVGSGRGGRNTQYF. The V and J genes are TRBV29-1 and TRBJ2-4; 11 bases map to TRBD2. This CDR3 region has 15 residues. CDR1 and CDR2 from the germline V gene are SQVTM and ANQGSEA.

This clonotype was counted a few times. A much larger clone lies a single base off, so this may be a read error. The genes are TRBV11-2 and TRBJ2-5, with a tentative D call TRBD2 (6 bases). Trimming stripped 5 bases from V and 2 bases from J, with 9 bases between. This CDR3 spans 13 amino acids. In germline, CDR1 is SGHAT, CDR2 FQNNGV. The CDR3 nucleotides read TGTGCCAGCAGCGCGGGACCGCAAGAGACCCAGTACTTC. As protein: CASSAGPQETQYF.

For this clonotype: The junction departs from germline at one end; a sequencing error may be responsible. The chain links TRBV7-8 to TRBJ2-1; TRBD2 matches at 8 bases. CDR1 is SGHVS, CDR2 FQNEAQ, per germline. This CDR3 region has 15 residues. CDR3: CVSSLDSGTSHEQFF. The CDR3 DNA reads TGTGTCAGCAGCTTAGATTCCGGGACTAGTCATGAGCAGTTCTTC.

The table lists this clonotype with many counts. This chain uses TRBV29-1 with TRBJ2-3; 8 bases are shared with TRBD2. Germline CDR1 reads SQVTM; CDR2 reads ANQGSEA. With V trimmed by 4 bases and J by 1 base, 4 bases remained unmatched. The CDR3 consists of 14 residues. CDR3 bases: TGCAGCGTTGTACTAGCGGTCGGCACAGATACGCAGTATTTT. It encodes CSVVLAVGTDTQYF.

Notes on this clonotype: One base away lies a much larger clone, so this may be a sequencing read error. The chain has TRBV6-1 and TRBJ1-2; D uncertain. Trimming stripped 1 base from V and 7 bases from J, with 4 bases between. The CDR3 sequence is 11 residues long. CDR1 is MNHNS, CDR2 SASEGT, per germline. In DNA form, the CDR3 reads TGTGCCAGCAGTGAAGGCTGTGGCTACACCTTC. As protein: CASSEGCGYTF.

This clonotype was seen only once. An end of the junction differs from the germline gene, which may be a read error. The chain uses TRBV11-1 and TRBJ2-7, with D tentatively TRBD2 (5 bases). There are 14 residues in the CDR3. The germline gives CDR1 SGHAT, CDR2 FQDESV (reference sequence). CDR3 residues: CANTHRGSPYEQYF. As DNA, the CDR3 is TGTGCCAACACCCACCGGGGATCCCCCTATGAGCAGTACTTC.

The chain employs TRBV6-2 or TRBV6-3 and TRBJ2-3; 10 bases match TRBD2. Trimming removed 4 bases from V and 6 bases from J; junction bases left unmatched: 10. CDR1 MNHEY and CDR2 SVGEGT come from the germline V gene. CDR3 length: 16 amino acids. This chain's CDR3 is CASSSKAGGNPDTQYF. In DNA form, the CDR3 reads TGTGCCAGCAGTTCTAAAGCGGGAGGGAACCCGGATACGCAGTATTTT.

Of note for this clonotype: A much larger clone is a single base away; this may be a read error. The V call is TRBV5-5, the J call TRBJ1-2; D is possibly TRBD1 (6 bases). The CDR3 is 17 residues long. V gave up 0 bases and J gave up 4 bases, with 19 bases separating them. Germline CDR1 and CDR2: SGHKS and YYEKEE (reference sequence). The CDR3 reads CASSLVGGLGPSYGYTF. The DNA for the CDR3 is TGTGCCAGCAGCTTGGTTGGGGGCTTGGGACCGAGCTATGGCTACACCTTC.

This clonotype was observed many times. The V call is TRBV29-1, the J call TRBJ2-5; either TRBD1 or TRBD2 may supply D (6 bases each). CDR1 is SQVTM, CDR2 ANQGSEA, per germline. V lost 4 bases, J lost 7 bases, and 10 bases lay in between. This CDR3 contains 11 residues. The CDR3 spells CSVAKGGTQYF. CDR3 in DNA: TGCAGCGTTGCTAAGGGGGGGACCCAGTACTTC.

The rearrangement joins TRBV9 to TRBJ2-3; D not resolved. The length of the CDR3 is 14 residues. Trimming took 0 bases from V and 6 from J, leaving 11 bases between them. Per the germline V gene, CDR1 is SGDLS and CDR2 is YYNGEE. The CDR3 protein is CASSVASTRDTQYF. DNA for the CDR3: TGTGCCAGCAGCGTAGCGAGCACCCGCGATACGCAGTATTTT.

The chain has TRBV29-1 and TRBJ1-3; unclear D gene. V was clipped by 3 bases and J by 2 bases, with 11 bases between them. The CDR3 is 14 residues long. Germline CDR1 reads SQVTM; CDR2 reads ANQGSEA. The CDR3 coding sequence is TGCAGCGTTGACGGTACGGCGCCTGGAAACACCATATATTTT. This encodes CSVDGTAPGNTIYF.

The chain recombines TRBV28 with TRBJ2-2; D might be TRBD1 (5 bases). The CDR3 loop spans 14 amino acids. V gave up 3 bases and J gave up 4 bases, with 9 bases separating them. Germline V lookup: CDR1 MDHEN, CDR2 SYDVKM. Here the CDR3 DNA reads TGTGCCAGCAGTTTGACAGAAACCACCGGGGAGCTGTTTTTT. Protein: CASSLTETTGELFF.

Remarks on this clonotype: The junction departs from germline at one end; a sequencing error may be responsible. J is TRBJ2-7 and V is TRBV12-3 or TRBV12-4, with D perhaps being TRBD1 or TRBD2 (5 bases each). The CDR3 extends over 14 amino acids. CDR3: CVSRKGRQAYEQYF. CDR3 in DNA: TGTGTCAGCCGCAAGGGACGGCAGGCCTACGAGCAGTACTTC.

Regarding this clonotype: A junction end diverges from the germline sequence, so it may reflect a read error. V gene TRBV7-8 combines with J gene TRBJ2-7; 9 positions agree with TRBD2. This CDR3 spans 15 amino acids. Looked up from germline, CDR1 is SGHVS and CDR2 is FQNEAQ. This CDR3 is CTSSAKTSGPYEQCF. CDR3 DNA: TGTACCAGCAGCGCCAAGACTAGCGGCCCCTACGAGCAGTGCTTC.

The J gene is TRBJ2-1, the V gene TRBV24-1, with 8 bases fitting TRBD2. CDR3 size: 14 residues. Germline CDR1 is KGHDR and CDR2 is SFDVKD. The J segment lost 7 bases and the V segment lost 7 bases, leaving 8 bases of the junction unmatched. The CDR3 protein is CATRPSGSTNEQFF. CDR3 DNA: TGTGCCACCAGACCGAGCGGGAGTACTAATGAGCAGTTCTTC.

Concerning this clonotype itself: Possible read error: a much larger clone is one base away. The rearrangement links TRBV4-2 to TRBJ2-3; D is undetermined. Trimming removed 0 bases from V and 0 bases from J, with 10 bases in between. This CDR3 comprises 16 residues. Germline V lookup: CDR1 LGHNA, CDR2 YNFKEQ. CDR3 sequence: CASSQDSHGSTDTQYF. CDR3 DNA: TGTGCCAGCAGCCAAGATTCGCACGGTAGCACAGATACGCAGTATTTT.

The V and J genes are TRBV7-2 and TRBJ2-3, with TRBD2 matching over 11 bases. The CDR3 contains 16 residues. V was pared by 3 bases and J by 5 bases, with 7 bases of the junction left unmatched. Germline CDR1 is SGHTA and CDR2 is FQGNSA. The CDR3 region is CASSFLAGGSGDTQYF. The CDR3 nucleotides read TGTGCCAGCAGCTTTTTAGCGGGGGGGAGTGGAGATACGCAGTATTTT.

For this clonotype: A read error may produce the germline difference seen at one junction end. The rearrangement links TRBV11-1 to TRBJ1-1; D not certain. The CDR3 is 13 residues long. From germline, CDR1 is SGHAT and CDR2 FQDESV (reference sequence). Here the CDR3 reads CARSPELNIEAFF. The CDR3 nucleotides read TGTGCCAGGAGCCCCGAACTGAACATTGAAGCTTTCTTT.

In this sample, this clonotype turned up once. The gene calls are TRBV28 and TRBJ2-3; 11 nucleotides align to TRBD2. CDR3 length equals 18 residues. J was trimmed by 6 bases and V by 4 bases; bases with no gene match: 15. The germline V gene encodes CDR1 MDHEN and CDR2 SYDVKM. The CDR3 is CASSSRIVAGGPYDTQYF. As DNA, the CDR3 is TGTGCCAGCAGTTCCCGGATTGTAGCGGGAGGGCCGTATGATACGCAGTATTTT.

This clonotype has just one count. This may be a read error, as it is one base from a much larger clone. This chain links TRBV4-1 with TRBJ2-3; 8 bases line up with TRBD1. Germline V CDR1 and CDR2: MGHRA, YSYEKL. The junction had 6 bases not matched to a gene; V was cut back by 3 bases and J by 4 bases. This CDR3 comprises 15 residues. Written as DNA, the CDR3 is TGCGCCAGCAGCCAGGACAGGGTGGCCCCAGATACGCAGTATTTT. The encoded protein is CASSQDRVAPDTQYF.

Points on this clonotype: Sequence at one end of the junction differs from germline and may be a read error. J is TRBJ2-3 and V is TRBV5-1; the D is unclear. The germline CDR1 and CDR2 sequences are SGHRS and YFSETQ. This CDR3 comprises 12 residues. This chain's CDR3 is CVSSPPDVTQYF. The DNA of the CDR3 is TGCGTCAGCAGCCCCCCCGACGTTACGCAGTATTTT. Supplemented by reference TRBV5-1 and TRBJ2-3, the full variable domain reads KAGVTQTPRYLIKTRGQQVTLSCSPISGHRSVSWYQQTPGQGLQFLFEYFSETQRNKGNFPGRFSGRQFSNSRSEMNVSTLELGDSALYLCVSSPPDVTQYFGPGTRLTVL.

This clonotype was found once. This CDR3 fails to terminate in the conserved phenylalanine or tryptophan, so it likely reflects a read error. The DNA is omitted, as the CDR3 cannot be located on it reliably, and the CDR3 follows TCRdb's listing. The genes are TRBV29-1 and TRBJ1-1. Germline assignment: CDR1 SQVTM and CDR2 ANQGSEA. The CDR3 has 10 residues if both end residues are counted. CDR3 sequence: CSAVNTEASS.

In its sample, this clonotype was seen a few times. V and J are TRBV5-6 and TRBJ2-7; D not resolved. Trimming stripped 3 bases from V and 3 bases from J, with 10 bases between. The CDR3 is made up of 13 amino acids. The germline V gene encodes CDR1 SGHDT and CDR2 YYEEEE. The CDR3 loop reads CASSSPLFYEQYF. Written as DNA, the CDR3 is TGTGCCAGCAGCTCCCCGTTGTTCTACGAGCAGTACTTC.

Concerning this clonotype itself: A much more abundant neighbour one base away suggests this may be a read error. V gene TRBV29-1 combines with J gene TRBJ2-7; 8 bases match TRBD1. This CDR3 spans 11 amino acids. CDR1 and CDR2 (germline): SQVTM, ANQGSEA. For the CDR3, the DNA is TGCAGCGTCCGGACAGGGCCCGAGAAGTACTTC. Residues: CSVRTGPEKYF.